This T cell receptor beta chain was sequenced in a study of T cells in localized non-small cell lung cancer. Comments on this clone: The antigen is unknown.

The ends were cut back, 11 bases at V and 6 bases at J, with 18 bases in the middle. CDR1 and CDR2 (germline): MDHEN, SYDVKM. The CDR3 runs 13 residues. Libraries were prepared by immunoSEQ multiplex PCR; TCRdb keeps only in-frame clonotypes and omits some of them. The sample consists of 4,500 to 6,500 clones, about 50% of them appearing once. Overall study findings and caveats: A median around 57 of the top 100 tumor clones appeared in adjacent lung. Of the tissues analyzed, uninvolved adjacent lung showed maximal T cell clonality, greater than tumor. Only one tumor region was sequenced, so heterogeneity remains possible.

The J gene is TRBJ2-3, the V gene TRBV28; tentatively, D is TRBD1 (5 bases). This sequence was found in a male donor older than 55 with stage I squamous cell lung carcinoma. The sample consisted of lymph node tissue, taken before any cancer treatment. CDR3 region: CAGRTPPADTQYF. The CDR3 bases are TGTGCCGGACGGACACCTCCGGCGGATACGCAGTATTTT.